The 12 T cell receptor beta chains listed next were all sequenced from one sample in a study of shared clonotypes between healthy human individuals. Terminally differentiated effector memory CD45RA+ cells were left out of the naive CD8 fraction, which was CD45RO-negative and positively selected for CCR7. The assay was immunoSEQ multiplex PCR, and TCRdb's table has in-frame clones only and misses some. The profile shows some 2.1 million clones, approximately 95% of them singletons. What was sequenced was naive CD8+ T cells sorted from blood. The receptors originated from a man in his late teens or twenties in good health.

The chain carries TRBV5-1 and TRBJ2-7; 9 positions agree with TRBD2. This CDR3 region has 14 residues. Germline V gene lookup returns CDR1 SGHRS and CDR2 YFSETQ. V lost 4 bases, J lost 2 bases, and 4 bases stayed unmatched. Here the CDR3 DNA reads TGCGCCAGCAGCCTGCGGGAGGGGACCTACGAGCAGTACTTC. This gives the protein CASSLREGTYEQYF.

The chain joins TRBV2 to TRBJ1-6; D remains unclear. This CDR3 has 15 amino acids. V was trimmed by 9 bases and J by 4 bases, leaving 16 bases between them. Per germline, CDR1 SNHLY and CDR2 FYNNEI. CDR3 bases: TGTGCCAGTTTTGGAAACCCGGTTTATAATTCACCCCTCCACTTT. This encodes CASFGNPVYNSPLHF.

With regard to this clone: Other DNA sequences of this sample code for an identical CDR3. The rearrangement uses TRBV11-2 and TRBJ2-7; TRBD1 is a possible D gene (5 bases). The length of the CDR3 is 12 residues. Trimming cost V 3 bases and J 3 bases, with 6 bases left between them. CDR1 and CDR2 from the germline V gene are SGHAT and FQNNGV. The CDR3 spells CASSLDNYEQYF. CDR3 in DNA: TGTGCCAGCAGCTTGGACAACTACGAGCAGTACTTC.

The rearrangement links TRBV11-2 to TRBJ2-1; the match to TRBD2 covers 7 bases. Per germline, CDR1 SGHAT and CDR2 FQNNGV. V lost 10 bases to trimming and J lost 7 bases; unmatched junction nucleotides: 10. This CDR3 region has 13 residues. In DNA form, the CDR3 reads TGTGCCACCACGGGGGGAGCCTTGAATGAGCAGTTCTTC. Residues: CATTGGALNEQFF.

This rearrangement joins TRBV7-9 to TRBJ1-1; D might be TRBD1 (5 bases). Germline CDR1 SEHNR, CDR2 FQNEAQ (reference sequence). This CDR3 is built from 16 residues. Trimming stripped 5 bases from V and 2 bases from J, with 18 bases between. Written as DNA, the CDR3 is TGTGCCAGCAGCCCTGCGGGCCGACAGCCAAACACTGAAGCTTTCTTT. This codes for CASSPAGRQPNTEAFF.

This clone is a singleton in its sample. The chain is built from TRBV13 and TRBJ2-2; TRBD1 agrees at 7 bases. V was pared by 6 bases and J by 6 bases, with 10 bases of the junction left unmatched. The germline CDR1 and CDR2 sequences are PRHDT and FYEKMQ (reference sequence). This CDR3 has 15 residues. CDR3 sequence (DNA): TGTGCCAGCAGTATCACAGGGGCAATGGCCGGGGAGCTGTTTTTT. Its protein product is CASSITGAMAGELFF.

Note on this clone: The identical CDR3 is also encoded by other nucleotide sequences in the sample. This chain uses TRBV5-1 with TRBJ2-3; the D gene could be TRBD1 or TRBD2 (5 bases each). Per germline, CDR1 SGHRS and CDR2 YFSETQ. CDR3 length: 14 residues. Trimming cost V 0 bases and J 3 bases, with 8 bases left between them. This CDR3 reads CASSLGDETDTQYF. The CDR3 DNA reads TGCGCCAGCAGCTTGGGGGACGAGACAGATACGCAGTATTTT.

The chain uses TRBV29-1 and TRBJ2-5, with TRBD1 as a possible D gene (6 bases). V lost 7 bases to trimming and J lost 2 bases, with 14 bases between them. CDR3 length: 13 residues. From germline, CDR1 is SQVTM and CDR2 ANQGSEA. The CDR3 spells CSARSGEQETQYF. The CDR3 region has the DNA TGCAGCGCCCGATCAGGGGAACAAGAGACCCAGTACTTC.

This clone has only one observation. The chain uses TRBV19 and TRBJ1-2; D remains ambiguous. Looked up from germline, CDR1 is LNHDA and CDR2 is SQIVND (reference sequence). Trimming cost V 0 bases and J 3 bases, with 8 bases left between them. The CDR3 has 14 residues. The CDR3 spells CASSIDPSHYGYTF. CDR3 DNA: TGTGCCAGTAGTATAGACCCCTCGCACTATGGCTACACCTTC.

The chain has TRBV7-9 and TRBJ2-3; D gene uncertain. This CDR3 contains 13 residues. Germline CDR1 and CDR2: SEHNR and FQNEAQ (reference sequence). V was cut by 1 base and J by 6 bases, with 8 bases left in between. CDR3 protein: CASSLVLGDTQYF. The CDR3 region has the DNA TGTGCCAGCAGCTTAGTATTGGGGGATACGCAGTATTTT.

Worth noting for this clone: Distinct nucleotide sequences in the sample also encode this CDR3. The chain recombines TRBV4-3 with TRBJ1-6; D is unclear. The CDR3 runs to 13 residues. Germline CDR1 LGHNA, CDR2 YSLEER. V shed 0 bases and J shed 10 bases, with 7 bases lying between them. The CDR3 region is CASSQDSGSPLHF. Here the CDR3 DNA reads TGCGCCAGCAGCCAAGATTCAGGATCACCCCTCCACTTT.

This sequence joins TRBV7-8 and TRBJ2-2, with 9 bases that match TRBD1. CDR3 length equals 16 residues. Unmatched junction bases numbered 6, after V lost 0 bases and J lost 7 bases. The germline V gene has CDR1 SGHVS and CDR2 FQNEAQ. The CDR3 is CASSLAEGQGFGELFF. The CDR3 nucleotides are TGTGCCAGCAGCTTAGCGGAAGGACAGGGGTTCGGGGAGCTGTTTTTT.